This T cell receptor beta chain was obtained from a study of blood T cell repertoires in COVID-19. Assay: immunoSEQ multiplex PCR; the TCRdb copy retains only in-frame clones and omits some. This table has fewer than 350,000 clones, approximately 91% appearing once. Germline V gives CDR1 LNHNV, CDR2 YYDKDF (reference sequence). V was clipped by 0 bases and J by 5 bases, with 10 bases between them. The CDR3 contains 15 residues. Living in 25 or so US areas, the participants were between about 18 and 100 years of age. Participants reported their clinical history, and cohort assignment relied on those reports. Each exposed participant met a COVID-19 case in the 2 weeks preceding study entry.

The sample comprised PBMCs or T cells enriched from blood (not recorded which). This TCR was recovered from a woman aged 25 to 39 who had been exposed to COVID-19. V is TRBV15 and J is TRBJ2-2; tentatively, D is TRBD2 (5 bases). The CDR3 nucleotides read TGTGCCACCAGCAGAGACCTGGGGAGAACCGGGGAGCTGTTTTTT. Translating gives CATSRDLGRTGELFF.